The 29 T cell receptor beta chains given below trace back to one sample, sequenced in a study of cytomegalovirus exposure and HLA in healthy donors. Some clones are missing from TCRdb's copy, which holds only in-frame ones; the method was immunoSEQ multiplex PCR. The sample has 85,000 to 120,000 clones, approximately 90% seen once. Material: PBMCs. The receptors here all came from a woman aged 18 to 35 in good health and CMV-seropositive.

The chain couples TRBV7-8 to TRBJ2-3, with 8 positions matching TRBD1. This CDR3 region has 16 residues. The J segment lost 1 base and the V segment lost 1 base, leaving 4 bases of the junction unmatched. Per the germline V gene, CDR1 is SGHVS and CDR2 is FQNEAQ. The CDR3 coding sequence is TGTGCCAGCAGCTTAGTCGACAGGGGAGGCACAGATACGCAGTATTTT. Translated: CASSLVDRGGTDTQYF.

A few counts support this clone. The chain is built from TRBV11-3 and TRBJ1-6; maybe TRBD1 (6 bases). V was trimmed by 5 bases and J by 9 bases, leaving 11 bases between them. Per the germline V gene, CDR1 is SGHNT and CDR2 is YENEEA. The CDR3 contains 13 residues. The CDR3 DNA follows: TGTGCCAGCAGCGGCGACAGGTTTTCACCCCTCCACTTT. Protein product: CASSGDRFSPLHF.

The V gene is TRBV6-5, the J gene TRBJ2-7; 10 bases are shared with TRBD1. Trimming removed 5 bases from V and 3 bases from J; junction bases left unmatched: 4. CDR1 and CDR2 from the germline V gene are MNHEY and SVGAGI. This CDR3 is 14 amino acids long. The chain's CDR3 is CASSRDRGHYEQYF. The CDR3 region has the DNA TGTGCCAGCAGTCGGGACAGGGGACACTACGAGCAGTACTTC.

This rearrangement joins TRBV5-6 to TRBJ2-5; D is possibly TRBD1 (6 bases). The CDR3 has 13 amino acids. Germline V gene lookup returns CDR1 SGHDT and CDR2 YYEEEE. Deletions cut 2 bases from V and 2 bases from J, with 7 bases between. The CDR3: CASSFTGQETQYF. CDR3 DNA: TGTGCCAGCAGCTTTACAGGGCAAGAGACCCAGTACTTC.

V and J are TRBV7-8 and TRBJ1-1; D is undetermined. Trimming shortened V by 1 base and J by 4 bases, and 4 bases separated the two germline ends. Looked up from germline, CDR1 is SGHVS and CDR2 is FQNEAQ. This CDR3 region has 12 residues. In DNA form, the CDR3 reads TGTGCCAGCAGCTTAGATCTCACTGAAGCTTTCTTT. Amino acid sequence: CASSLDLTEAFF.

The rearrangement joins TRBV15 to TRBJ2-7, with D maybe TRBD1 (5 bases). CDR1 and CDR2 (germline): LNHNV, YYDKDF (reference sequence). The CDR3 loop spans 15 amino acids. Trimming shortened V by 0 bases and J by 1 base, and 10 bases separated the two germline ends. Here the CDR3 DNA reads TGTGCCACCAGCAGAGATCGGGCAGGGTCCTACGAGCAGTACTTC. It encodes CATSRDRAGSYEQYF.

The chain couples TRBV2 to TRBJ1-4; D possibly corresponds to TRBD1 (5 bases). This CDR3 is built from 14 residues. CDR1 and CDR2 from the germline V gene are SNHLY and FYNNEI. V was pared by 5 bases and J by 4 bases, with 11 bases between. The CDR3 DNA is TGTGCCAGCAGTAGGGGCCTCGATAATGAAAAACTGTTTTTT. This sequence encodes CASSRGLDNEKLFF.

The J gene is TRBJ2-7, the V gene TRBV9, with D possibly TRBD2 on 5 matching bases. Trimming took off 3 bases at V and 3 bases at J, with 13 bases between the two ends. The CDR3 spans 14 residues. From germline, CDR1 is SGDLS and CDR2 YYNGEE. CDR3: CASSADGGLYEQYF. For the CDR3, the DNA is TGTGCCAGCAGCGCGGACGGCGGGCTCTACGAGCAGTACTTC.

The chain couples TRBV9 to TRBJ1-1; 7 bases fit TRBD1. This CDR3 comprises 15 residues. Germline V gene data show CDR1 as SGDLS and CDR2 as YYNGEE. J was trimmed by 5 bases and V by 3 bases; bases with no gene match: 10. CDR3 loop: CASSAMAETGTEAFF. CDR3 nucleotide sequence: TGTGCCAGCAGCGCCATGGCCGAGACAGGGACTGAAGCTTTCTTT. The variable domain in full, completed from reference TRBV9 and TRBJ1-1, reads DSGVTQTPKHLITATGQRVTLRCSPRSGDLSVYWYQQSLDQGLQFLIQYYNGEERAKGNILERFSAQQFPDLHSELNLSSLELGDSALYFCASSAMAETGTEAFFGQGTRLTVV.

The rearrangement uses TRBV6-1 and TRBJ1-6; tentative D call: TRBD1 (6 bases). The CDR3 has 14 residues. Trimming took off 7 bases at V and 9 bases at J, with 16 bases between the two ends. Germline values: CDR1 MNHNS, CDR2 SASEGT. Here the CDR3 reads CASKITGRGSPLHF. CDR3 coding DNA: TGTGCCAGCAAGATCACAGGGAGGGGTTCACCCCTCCACTTT.

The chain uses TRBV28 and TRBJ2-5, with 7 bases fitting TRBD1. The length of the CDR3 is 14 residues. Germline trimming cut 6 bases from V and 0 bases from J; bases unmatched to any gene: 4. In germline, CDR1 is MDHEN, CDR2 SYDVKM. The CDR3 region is CASRATGYQETQYF. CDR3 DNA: TGTGCCAGCAGGGCGACAGGGTACCAAGAGACCCAGTACTTC.

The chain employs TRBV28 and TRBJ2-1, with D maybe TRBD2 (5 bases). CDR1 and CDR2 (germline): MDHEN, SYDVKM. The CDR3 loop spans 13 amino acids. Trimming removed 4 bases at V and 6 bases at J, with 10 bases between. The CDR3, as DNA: TGTGCCAGCAGTTGGAGTCTAGCCAATGAGCAGTTCTTC. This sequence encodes CASSWSLANEQFF.

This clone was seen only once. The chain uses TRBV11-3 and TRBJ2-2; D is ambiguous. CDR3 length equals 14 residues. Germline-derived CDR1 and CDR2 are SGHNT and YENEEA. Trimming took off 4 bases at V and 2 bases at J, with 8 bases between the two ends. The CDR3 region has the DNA TGTGCCAGCAGCTCGTACAGAAACACCGGGGAGCTGTTTTTT. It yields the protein CASSSYRNTGELFF. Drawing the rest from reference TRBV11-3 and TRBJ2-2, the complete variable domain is EAGVVQSPRYKIIEKKQPVAFWCNPISGHNTLYWYLQNLGQGPELLIRYENEEAVDDSQLPKDRFSAERLKGVDSTLKIQPAELGDSAVYLCASSSYRNTGELFFGEGSRLTVL.

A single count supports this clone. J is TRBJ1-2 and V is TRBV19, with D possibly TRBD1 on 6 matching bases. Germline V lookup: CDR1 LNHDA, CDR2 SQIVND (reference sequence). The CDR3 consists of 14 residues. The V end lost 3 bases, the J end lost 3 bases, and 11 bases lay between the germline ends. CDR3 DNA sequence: TGTGCCAGTAGTATCAGGGGAGAGGACTATGGCTACACCTTC. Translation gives CASSIRGEDYGYTF.

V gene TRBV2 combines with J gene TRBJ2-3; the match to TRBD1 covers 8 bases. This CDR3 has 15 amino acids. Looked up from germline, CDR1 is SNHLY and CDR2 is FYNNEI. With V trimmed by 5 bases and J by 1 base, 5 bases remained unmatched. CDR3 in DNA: TGTGCCAGCAGTCTGGACAGGGTGGGCACAGATACGCAGTATTTT. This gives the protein CASSLDRVGTDTQYF. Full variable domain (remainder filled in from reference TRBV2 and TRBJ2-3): EPEVTQTPSHQVTQMGQEVILRCVPISNHLYFYWYRQILGQKVEFLVSFYNNEISEKSEIFDDQFSVERPDGSNFTLKIRSTKLEDSAMYFCASSLDRVGTDTQYFGPGTRLTVL.

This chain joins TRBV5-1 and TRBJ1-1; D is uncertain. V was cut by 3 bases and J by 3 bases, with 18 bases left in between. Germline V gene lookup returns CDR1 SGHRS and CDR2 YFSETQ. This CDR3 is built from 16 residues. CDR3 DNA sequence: TGCGCCAGCAGCTGGGCGGGCCGAGGTCGGGACACTGAAGCTTTCTTT. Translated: CASSWAGRGRDTEAFF.

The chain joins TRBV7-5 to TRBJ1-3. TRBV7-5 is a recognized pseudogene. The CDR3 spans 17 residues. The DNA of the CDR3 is TGTGCCAGAAGCCTAGATCGGGAACAGAGCTCTGGAAACACCATATATTTT. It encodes CARSLDREQSSGNTIYF.

The CDR3 is CASRQDHNEQFF. CDR3 sequence (DNA): TGTGCCAGCAGACAGGACCACAATGAGCAGTTCTTC. The V gene is TRBV11-2, the J gene TRBJ2-1; weak D call: TRBD1 (5 bases). V was clipped by 6 bases and J by 5 bases, with 8 bases between them. CDR1 and CDR2 (germline): SGHAT, FQNNGV. The CDR3 consists of 12 residues.

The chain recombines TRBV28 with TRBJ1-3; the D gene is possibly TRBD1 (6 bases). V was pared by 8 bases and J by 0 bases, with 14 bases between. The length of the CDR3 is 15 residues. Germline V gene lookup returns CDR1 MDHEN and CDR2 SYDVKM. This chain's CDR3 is CASRRTVLSGNTIYF. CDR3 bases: TGTGCCAGCCGACGGACAGTACTCTCTGGAAACACCATATATTTT. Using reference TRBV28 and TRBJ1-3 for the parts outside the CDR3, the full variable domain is DVKVTQSSRYLVKRTGEKVFLECVQDMDHENMFWYRQDPGLGLRLIYFSYDVKMKEKGDIPEGYSVSREKKERFSLILESASTNQTSMYLCASRRTVLSGNTIYFGEGSWLTVV.

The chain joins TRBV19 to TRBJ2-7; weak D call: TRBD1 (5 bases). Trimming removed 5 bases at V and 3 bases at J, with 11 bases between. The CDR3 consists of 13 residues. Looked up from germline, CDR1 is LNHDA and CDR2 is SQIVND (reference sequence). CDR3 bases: TGTGCCAGTAGTTATGCAGGGAACTACGAGCAGTACTTC. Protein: CASSYAGNYEQYF.

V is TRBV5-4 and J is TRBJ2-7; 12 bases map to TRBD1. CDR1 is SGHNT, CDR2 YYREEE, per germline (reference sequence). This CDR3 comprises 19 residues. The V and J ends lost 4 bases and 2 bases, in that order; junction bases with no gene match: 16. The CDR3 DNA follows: TGTGCCAGCAGCGCCCAGGTTAGCCCAAGGGACAGGGGGCCCTACGAGCAGTACGTC. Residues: CASSAQVSPRDRGPYEQYV.

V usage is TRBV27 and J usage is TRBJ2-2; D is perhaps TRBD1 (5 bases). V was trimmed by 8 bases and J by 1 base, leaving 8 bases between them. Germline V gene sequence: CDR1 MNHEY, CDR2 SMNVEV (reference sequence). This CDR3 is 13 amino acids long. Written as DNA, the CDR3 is TGTGCCAGCGTCGACAGGAACACCGGGGAGCTGTTTTTT. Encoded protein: CASVDRNTGELFF.

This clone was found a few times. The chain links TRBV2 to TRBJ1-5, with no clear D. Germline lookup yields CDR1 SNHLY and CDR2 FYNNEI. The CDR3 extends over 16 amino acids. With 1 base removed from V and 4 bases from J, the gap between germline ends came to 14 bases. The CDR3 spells CASSEGDGVANQPQHF. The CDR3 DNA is TGTGCCAGCAGTGAAGGTGACGGAGTAGCAAATCAGCCCCAGCATTTT.

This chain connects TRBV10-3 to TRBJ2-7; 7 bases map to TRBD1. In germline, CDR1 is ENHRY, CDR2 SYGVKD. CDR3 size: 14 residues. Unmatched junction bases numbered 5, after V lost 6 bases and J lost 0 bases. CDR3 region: CAISRGTDSYEQYF. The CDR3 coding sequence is TGTGCCATCAGCAGGGGGACAGACTCCTACGAGCAGTACTTC.

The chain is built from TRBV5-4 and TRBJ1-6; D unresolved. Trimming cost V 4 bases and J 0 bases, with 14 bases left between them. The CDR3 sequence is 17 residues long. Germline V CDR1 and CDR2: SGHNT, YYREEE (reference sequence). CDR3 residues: CASSPGGIGSYNSPLHF. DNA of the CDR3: TGTGCCAGCAGCCCGGGAGGCATTGGCTCCTATAATTCACCCCTCCACTTT. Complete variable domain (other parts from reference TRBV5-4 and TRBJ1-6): ETGVTQSPTHLIKTRGQQVTLRCSSQSGHNTVSWYQQALGQGPQFIFQYYREEENGRGNFPPRFSGLQFPNYSSELNVNALELDDSALYLCASSPGGIGSYNSPLHFGNGTRLTVT.

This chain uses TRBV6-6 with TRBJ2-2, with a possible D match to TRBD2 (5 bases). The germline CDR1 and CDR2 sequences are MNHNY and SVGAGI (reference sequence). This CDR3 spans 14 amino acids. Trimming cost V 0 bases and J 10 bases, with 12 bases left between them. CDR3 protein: CASSYSSSSVELFF. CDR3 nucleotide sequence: TGTGCCAGCAGTTACTCGTCGAGTAGCGTGGAGCTGTTTTTT.

CDR3 in DNA: TGCGCCAGCAAATTACCGGGGTTGAGCGATGAGCAGTTCTTC. Its translation is CASKLPGLSDEQFF. The chain carries TRBV5-1 and TRBJ2-1; weak D call: TRBD2 (5 bases). This CDR3 has 14 amino acids. Germline loops: CDR1 SGHRS, CDR2 YFSETQ. Trimming pared 6 bases from V and 8 bases from J, leaving 18 bases between. Using reference TRBV5-1 and TRBJ2-1 for the parts outside the CDR3, the full variable domain is KAGVTQTPRYLIKTRGQQVTLSCSPISGHRSVSWYQQTPGQGLQFLFEYFSETQRNKGNFPGRFSGRQFSNSRSEMNVSTLELGDSALYLCASKLPGLSDEQFFGPGTRLTVL.

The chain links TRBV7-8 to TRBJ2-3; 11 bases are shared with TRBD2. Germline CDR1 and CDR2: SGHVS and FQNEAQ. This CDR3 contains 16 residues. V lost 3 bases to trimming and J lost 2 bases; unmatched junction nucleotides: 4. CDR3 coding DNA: TGTGCCAGCAGCTTGTTGACTAGCGGGGACACAGATACGCAGTATTTT. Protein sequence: CASSLLTSGDTDTQYF.

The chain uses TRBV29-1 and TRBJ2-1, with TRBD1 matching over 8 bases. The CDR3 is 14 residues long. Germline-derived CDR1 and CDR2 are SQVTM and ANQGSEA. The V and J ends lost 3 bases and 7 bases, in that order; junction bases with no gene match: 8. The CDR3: CSVDGRQGSNEQFF. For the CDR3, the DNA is TGCAGCGTTGACGGGAGACAGGGGTCTAATGAGCAGTTCTTC.